This T cell receptor beta chain was captured by sequencing in a study of blood T cell repertoires in COVID-19. Study details: Specimens from acute and convalescent COVID-19 originated in the United States, Italy and Spain.

V lost 2 bases, J lost 3 bases, and 4 bases stayed unmatched. CDR1 is SGHKS, CDR2 YYEKEE, per germline (reference sequence). CDR3 length: 14 amino acids. Study processing details: For nucleated cells, counts were estimated from reference gene primer amplification. Using immunoSEQ multiplex PCR, the repertoire was profiled, and TCRdb retains in-frame clones only, with some absent. That table furnishes V, J and clone size, whereas the DNA furnished D and trimming. The profile shows some 220,000 clones, around 80% of them singletons. What was sequenced was peripheral blood. The receptor was isolated from a man over 45 with active or convalescent COVID-19. This chain connects TRBV5-5 to TRBJ2-5; 7 bases match TRBD2. In DNA, the CDR3 is TGTGCCAGCAGCTTAGCGGGACTTGAAGAGACCCAGTACTTC. Translation gives CASSLAGLEETQYF.